The rows below give T cell receptor beta chains drawn from one sample of a study of Graves' ophthalmopathy and Graves' hyperthyroidism. One entry per CDR3 protein results from TCRdb running MiXCR on the multiplex PCR reads. The sample yields about 160,000 distinct CDR3 sequences, 30% to 45% seen once. Material for sequencing was peripheral blood. All receptors come from a man in his thirties or forties with Graves' ophthalmopathy. Both conserved end residues are part of each CDR3. The D gene is left open where the match is weak. Not every row has a clone size; where given, it reads once, few, many or a size class.

d_gene: .; j_gene: TRBJ2-7; abundance: .; v_gene: TRBV7-2; CDR3nt: TGTGCCAGCAGCTTAAACGGAGCCTACGAGCAGTACTTC; CDR3aa: CASSLNGAYEQYF
d_gene: .; j_gene: TRBJ1-5; abundance: many; v_gene: TRBV4-1; CDR3nt: TGCGCCAGCAGCCACCTTGTAAAGGGTCAGCCCCAGCATTTT; CDR3aa: CASSHLVKGQPQHF
d_gene: .; j_gene: TRBJ1-6; abundance: many; v_gene: TRBV5-1; CDR3nt: TGCGCCAGCAGCGCGCAAGGTTCACCCCTCCACTTT; CDR3aa: CASSAQGSPLHF
d_gene: TRBD1; j_gene: TRBJ1-1; abundance: .; v_gene: TRBV30; CDR3nt: TGTGCCTGGAGTTGGGGATGGGACAGGGGGAACACTGAAGCTTTCTTT; CDR3aa: CAWSWGWDRGNTEAFF
d_gene: TRBD1; j_gene: TRBJ1-5; abundance: many; v_gene: TRBV19; CDR3nt: TGTGCCAGTAGGACGGGGGGACAGGATAGCAATCAGCCCCAGCATTTT; CDR3aa: CASRTGGQDSNQPQHF
d_gene: .; j_gene: TRBJ1-5; abundance: many; v_gene: TRBV15; CDR3nt: TGTGCCACCAGCAGAACGGATAGCAATCAGCCCCAGCATTTT; CDR3aa: CATSRTDSNQPQHF
d_gene: .; j_gene: TRBJ1-2; abundance: few; v_gene: TRBV6-1; CDR3nt: TGTGCCAGCATGGATAACTATGGCTACACCTTC; CDR3aa: CASMDNYGYTF
d_gene: TRBD2; j_gene: TRBJ2-7; abundance: .; v_gene: TRBV6-2/TRBV6-3; CDR3nt: TGTGCCAGCAGTTACTCGTGGGTAGCGGGAGTGACCTACGAGCAGTACTTC; CDR3aa: CASSYSWVAGVTYEQYF
d_gene: .; j_gene: TRBJ2-3; abundance: many; v_gene: TRBV6-5; CDR3nt: TGTGCCAGCAGTTACTCGGGTGGTTTCACAGATACGCAGTATTTT; CDR3aa: CASSYSGGFTDTQYF
d_gene: .; j_gene: TRBJ2-6; abundance: .; v_gene: TRBV28; CDR3nt: TGTGCCAGCAGTTCCTACCTACCTGGGGCCAACGTCCTGACTTTC; CDR3aa: CASSSYLPGANVLTF
d_gene: .; j_gene: TRBJ2-7; abundance: many; v_gene: TRBV15; CDR3nt: TGTGCCACCAGCAGGGGTAGCGGAAACTACGAGCAGTACTTC; CDR3aa: CATSRGSGNYEQYF
d_gene: .; j_gene: TRBJ1-1; abundance: few; v_gene: TRBV6-1; CDR3nt: TGTGCCAGCAGGAACGGAGTCCAGGGGTCCACTGAAGCTTTCTTT; CDR3aa: CASRNGVQGSTEAFF
d_gene: .; j_gene: TRBJ1-1; abundance: many; v_gene: TRBV15; CDR3nt: TGTGCCACCAGCGAAGAACGGGCGGTAAAAGCTTTCTTT; CDR3aa: CATSEERAVKAFF
d_gene: .; j_gene: TRBJ1-1; abundance: many; v_gene: TRBV7-3; CDR3nt: TGTGCCAGCAGCCAGACAGTGAACACTGAAGCTTTCTTT; CDR3aa: CASSQTVNTEAFF
d_gene: .; j_gene: TRBJ2-2; abundance: many; v_gene: TRBV24-1; CDR3nt: TGTGCCACCAGTGATCCTCGGGATTGGATAGGGACCGGGGAGCTGTTTTTT; CDR3aa: CATSDPRDWIGTGELFF
d_gene: TRBD1; j_gene: TRBJ2-7; abundance: .; v_gene: TRBV12-3/TRBV12-4; CDR3nt: TGTGCCAGCAGCGTTCGGACAGGGTCCTACGAGCAGTACTTC; CDR3aa: CASSVRTGSYEQYF
d_gene: TRBD2; j_gene: TRBJ2-5; abundance: .; v_gene: TRBV6-1; CDR3nt: TGTGCCAGCAGATGGACTAGCGGGAGTAAGACCCAGTACTTC; CDR3aa: CASRWTSGSKTQYF
d_gene: .; j_gene: TRBJ2-7; abundance: .; v_gene: TRBV12-3/TRBV12-4; CDR3nt: TGTGCCAGCAGTTTAGGGGGCCGCGGGTACGAGCAGTACTTC; CDR3aa: CASSLGGRGYEQYF
d_gene: .; j_gene: TRBJ2-7; abundance: many; v_gene: TRBV10-3; CDR3nt: TGTGCCATCAGAGACAGAAGTCCCTTTTACGAGCAGTACTTC; CDR3aa: CAIRDRSPFYEQYF
d_gene: TRBD1; j_gene: TRBJ2-2; abundance: many; v_gene: TRBV27; CDR3nt: TGTGCCAGCAGTCCCCCGGGACAGGGGGCCACCGGGGAGCTGTTTTTT; CDR3aa: CASSPPGQGATGELFF
d_gene: .; j_gene: TRBJ2-7; abundance: few; v_gene: TRBV27; CDR3nt: TGTGCCAGCAGTTCCGCGGGACAATCCTACGAGCAGTACTTC; CDR3aa: CASSSAGQSYEQYF
d_gene: .; j_gene: TRBJ2-5; abundance: .; v_gene: TRBV6-1; CDR3nt: TGTGCCGGCAGTGTCAACCGGGACGTCCGGACCCAGTACTTC; CDR3aa: CAGSVNRDVRTQYF
d_gene: TRBD1; j_gene: TRBJ2-2; abundance: once; v_gene: TRBV6-1; CDR3nt: TGTGCCAGCAGACGGACAGGCGGGGAGCTGTTTTTT; CDR3aa: CASRRTGGELFF
d_gene: .; j_gene: TRBJ2-1; abundance: .; v_gene: TRBV18; CDR3nt: TGTGCCAGCTCGCAGCTTGTTACCACTCTCGGATACAATGAGCAGTTCTTC; CDR3aa: CASSQLVTTLGYNEQFF
d_gene: .; j_gene: TRBJ2-7; abundance: .; v_gene: TRBV6-5; CDR3nt: TGTGCCAGCAGTTACTGGCAGGGCAGCTCCTACGAGCAGTACTTC; CDR3aa: CASSYWQGSSYEQYF
d_gene: .; j_gene: TRBJ2-7; abundance: .; v_gene: TRBV7-9; CDR3nt: TGTGCCAGCAGCTTAGAGGCGGCAGGGAGCGAGCAGTACTTC; CDR3aa: CASSLEAAGSEQYF
d_gene: .; j_gene: TRBJ1-2; abundance: many; v_gene: TRBV12-5; CDR3nt: TGTGCTAGTGGTTTGGTACGGGCAGCACTCTATGGCTACACCTTC; CDR3aa: CASGLVRAALYGYTF
d_gene: .; j_gene: TRBJ1-1; abundance: .; v_gene: TRBV28; CDR3nt: TGTGCCAGCAGTCCGGGACCTCTCCGAGCTTTCTTT; CDR3aa: CASSPGPLRAFF
d_gene: .; j_gene: TRBJ1-2; abundance: many; v_gene: TRBV4-1; CDR3nt: TGCGCCAGCAGCCCCCTCCTCGGGCCCACCACTAACTATGGCTACACCTTC; CDR3aa: CASSPLLGPTTNYGYTF
d_gene: .; j_gene: TRBJ1-1; abundance: .; v_gene: TRBV5-1; CDR3nt: TGCGCCAGCAGCTTGTCAGGGAATATGAACACTGAAGCTTTCTTT; CDR3aa: CASSLSGNMNTEAFF
d_gene: .; j_gene: TRBJ1-1; abundance: .; v_gene: TRBV19; CDR3nt: TGTGCCAGTAGCGGACCGGGACAATTTGAAGCTTTCTTT; CDR3aa: CASSGPGQFEAFF
d_gene: TRBD2; j_gene: TRBJ2-7; abundance: few; v_gene: TRBV28; CDR3nt: TGTGCCAGCAGGCCCGGGGGGGCCCTCTCCTACGAGCAGTACTTC; CDR3aa: CASRPGGALSYEQYF
d_gene: TRBD2; j_gene: TRBJ2-5; abundance: .; v_gene: TRBV6-1; CDR3nt: TGTGCCAGCAGCCCCGGGACTAGCGGGAGTCGGGAGACCCAGTACTTC; CDR3aa: CASSPGTSGSRETQYF
d_gene: .; j_gene: TRBJ2-2; abundance: many; v_gene: TRBV19; CDR3nt: TGTGCCAGTAGTCCCTGGGTCCTGACGAACACCGGGGAGCTGTTTTTT; CDR3aa: CASSPWVLTNTGELFF
d_gene: .; j_gene: TRBJ2-2; abundance: .; v_gene: TRBV6-4; CDR3nt: TGTGCCAGCAGTCACCGAAGGGGCGAGAACACCGGGGAGCTGTTTTTT; CDR3aa: CASSHRRGENTGELFF
d_gene: TRBD1; j_gene: TRBJ1-2; abundance: .; v_gene: TRBV30; CDR3nt: TGTGCCAGCAGAGGGACAGGGAGCTTCTATGGCTACACCTTC; CDR3aa: CASRGTGSFYGYTF
d_gene: TRBD2; j_gene: TRBJ2-5; abundance: .; v_gene: TRBV9; CDR3nt: TGTGCCAGCAGCGAAGGGGAGGGAGATCAAGAGACCCAGTACTTC; CDR3aa: CASSEGEGDQETQYF
d_gene: TRBD1; j_gene: TRBJ2-2; abundance: .; v_gene: TRBV6-1; CDR3nt: TGTGCCAGCAGACCCGGGACAGCGGCGACCGGGGAGCTGTTTTTT; CDR3aa: CASRPGTAATGELFF
d_gene: .; j_gene: TRBJ1-6; abundance: .; v_gene: TRBV2; CDR3nt: TGTGCCAGCAATGTAGGAGGTTTGAATTCACCCCTCCACTTT; CDR3aa: CASNVGGLNSPLHF
d_gene: .; j_gene: TRBJ1-2; abundance: many; v_gene: TRBV30; CDR3nt: TGTGCCTGGATTAGCAGGGTCTATGGCTACACCTTC; CDR3aa: CAWISRVYGYTF
d_gene: TRBD1; j_gene: TRBJ1-1; abundance: .; v_gene: TRBV7-6; CDR3nt: TGTGCCAGCAGCTCCAGGGGGGGTGAAGCTTTCTTT; CDR3aa: CASSSRGGEAFF
d_gene: .; j_gene: TRBJ2-5; abundance: many; v_gene: TRBV5-1; CDR3nt: TGCGCCAGCAGCTTACAGGGAAAACAAGAGACCCAGTACTTC; CDR3aa: CASSLQGKQETQYF
d_gene: .; j_gene: TRBJ1-6; abundance: many; v_gene: TRBV20-1; CDR3nt: TGCAGCGTAGCGCTGGGGACACCCCTCCACTTT; CDR3aa: CSVALGTPLHF
d_gene: .; j_gene: TRBJ1-2; abundance: many; v_gene: TRBV28; CDR3nt: TGTGCCAGCAGCTCCCCTTCAGGCTACTATGGCTACACCTTC; CDR3aa: CASSSPSGYYGYTF
d_gene: .; j_gene: TRBJ2-7; abundance: .; v_gene: TRBV5-1; CDR3nt: TGCGCCAGCAGGGGGAGACCTGAGATTTCCTACGAGCAGTACTTC; CDR3aa: CASRGRPEISYEQYF
d_gene: TRBD1; j_gene: TRBJ1-5; abundance: .; v_gene: TRBV27; CDR3nt: TGTGCCAGCAGTTCTTTCCAGGGGGTTTATAGCAATCAGCCCCAGCATTTT; CDR3aa: CASSSFQGVYSNQPQHF
d_gene: .; j_gene: TRBJ2-5; abundance: .; v_gene: TRBV7-9; CDR3nt: TGTGCCAGCAGCGCCTCTATAAGTCAGGAGACCCAGTACTTC; CDR3aa: CASSASISQETQYF
d_gene: .; j_gene: TRBJ2-5; abundance: many; v_gene: TRBV11-3; CDR3nt: TGTGCCAGCAGCCGGGGACGGATCTCGTACCAAGAGACCCAGTACTTC; CDR3aa: CASSRGRISYQETQYF
d_gene: .; j_gene: TRBJ1-1; abundance: many; v_gene: TRBV19; CDR3nt: TGTGCCAGTAGTACAGTAGTTGAAGCTTTCTTT; CDR3aa: CASSTVVEAFF
d_gene: TRBD2; j_gene: TRBJ2-7; abundance: many; v_gene: TRBV11-1; CDR3nt: TGTGCCAGCAGCTTAAATCCCGGGAGGGTGGGCTACGAGCAGTACTTC; CDR3aa: CASSLNPGRVGYEQYF
d_gene: .; j_gene: TRBJ2-5; abundance: many; v_gene: TRBV6-2/TRBV6-3; CDR3nt: TGTGCCAGCAGTTGGGGATCCGAGGCAGAGACCCAGTACTTC; CDR3aa: CASSWGSEAETQYF
d_gene: .; j_gene: TRBJ2-7; abundance: many; v_gene: TRBV20-1; CDR3nt: TGCAGTGCTTCCCGAAGGGAGACCGCGACCTACGAGCAGTACTTC; CDR3aa: CSASRRETATYEQYF
d_gene: .; j_gene: TRBJ1-5; abundance: many; v_gene: TRBV6-2/TRBV6-3; CDR3nt: TGTGCCAGCAGTTACTTCAAAGGGACTTTCCTTCGGAATCAGCCCCAGCATTTT; CDR3aa: CASSYFKGTFLRNQPQHF
d_gene: .; j_gene: TRBJ2-2; abundance: many; v_gene: TRBV9; CDR3nt: TGTGCCAGCAGCGCCGCGAAAGGGTTCGGGGAGCTGTTTTTT; CDR3aa: CASSAAKGFGELFF